Below, one T cell receptor (beta chain) is given with its context. In terms of age and location, participants ranged from about 18 to 95 years and lived in about two dozen US areas. Two negative PCRs, clearance, or symptom resolution were required of recovered Cohort 3 donors. Per the original methods: Researchers report that nucleated cell counts were estimated from reference gene primer amplification. Profiling relied on immunoSEQ multiplex PCR, and the TCRdb table lists in-frame clones only, not all of them. Clone size and V and J calls were adopted from that table, with D and trimming inferred from the DNA. The sample includes 350,000 to 450,000 clones, 80% to 90% of them seen just once. The germline V and J ends were trimmed by 3 bases and 9 bases, with 9 bases remaining between them. Germline V CDR1 and CDR2: GTSNPN, SVGIG (reference sequence). This CDR3 is built from 11 residues. The data belong to a study of blood T cell repertoires in COVID-19.

The chain joins TRBV30 to TRBJ2-1; TRBD2 might be the D (7 bases). The sequence derives from a man between 25 and 39 years old who had recovered from COVID-19. The material sequenced was PBMCs or T cells enriched from blood (not recorded which). The CDR3 reads CAWRGGGEQFF. In DNA form, the CDR3 reads TGTGCCTGGAGGGGAGGGGGTGAGCAGTTCTTC.